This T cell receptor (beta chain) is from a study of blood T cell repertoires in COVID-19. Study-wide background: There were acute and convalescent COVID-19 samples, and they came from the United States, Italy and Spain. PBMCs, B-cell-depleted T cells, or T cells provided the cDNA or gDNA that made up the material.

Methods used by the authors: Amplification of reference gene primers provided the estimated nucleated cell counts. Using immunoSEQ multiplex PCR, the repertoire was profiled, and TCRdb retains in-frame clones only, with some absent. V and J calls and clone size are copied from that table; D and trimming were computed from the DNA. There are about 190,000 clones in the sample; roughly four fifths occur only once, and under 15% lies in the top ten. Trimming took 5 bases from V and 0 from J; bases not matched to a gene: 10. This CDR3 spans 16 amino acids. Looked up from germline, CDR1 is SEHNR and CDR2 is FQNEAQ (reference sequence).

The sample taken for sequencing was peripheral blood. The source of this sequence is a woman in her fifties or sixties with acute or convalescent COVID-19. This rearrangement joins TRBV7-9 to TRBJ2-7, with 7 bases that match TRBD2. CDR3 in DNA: TGTGCCAGCAGCCCATCCCGGGGGGTATACTCCTACGAGCAGTACTTC. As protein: CASSPSRGVYSYEQYF.